Below are 25 T cell receptor beta chains sequenced from a single sample in a study of technical replicates of blood from a few donors. Measured with immunoSEQ multiplex PCR; TCRdb has only the in-frame clones, and not every one. The sample has 45,000 to 55,000 clones, about 93% seen once. Sequencing input: T cells isolated from PBMCs. All receptors come from a human donor in good health.

This chain uses TRBV7-8 with TRBJ2-7; 9 bases align to TRBD1. The CDR3 consists of 15 residues. Germline V gives CDR1 SGHVS, CDR2 FQNEAQ. Trimming at V came to 5 bases and at J to 0 bases, leaving 5 bases not matched to a gene. The CDR3 nucleotides are TGTGCCAGCAGCCGACGGGACAGGGCCTCCTACGAGCAGTACTTC. Amino acid sequence: CASSRRDRASYEQYF. Drawing the rest from reference TRBV7-8 and TRBJ2-7, the complete variable domain is GAGVSQSPRYKVAKRGQDVALRCDPISGHVSLFWYQQALGQGPEFLTYFQNEAQLDKSGLPSDRFFAERPEGSVSTLKIQRTQQEDSAVYLCASSRRDRASYEQYFGPGTRLTVT.

This chain connects TRBV7-9 to TRBJ2-7; TRBD2 aligns across 9 bases. The V gene end was trimmed by 1 base and the J gene end by 4 bases; junction bases not matched to a gene: 5. Germline assignment: CDR1 SEHNR and CDR2 FQNEAQ (reference sequence). The CDR3 contains 15 residues. Here the CDR3 DNA reads TGTGCCAGCAGCTTAGATCAAGCGGGGGGTTACGAGCAGTACTTC. Its protein is CASSLDQAGGYEQYF.

This chain links TRBV16 with TRBJ1-3; unclear D gene. The length of the CDR3 is 15 residues. V was cut by 4 bases and J by 2 bases, with 12 bases left in between. In germline, CDR1 is KGHSY, CDR2 FQNENV. The CDR3 DNA is TGTGCCAGCAGCCCAACACAGATTGCTGGAAACACCATATATTTT. Translated, it gives CASSPTQIAGNTIYF.

The chain uses TRBV6-5 and TRBJ1-2, with no clear D. CDR3 length equals 14 residues. Trimming removed 0 bases from V and 6 bases from J, with 11 bases in between. Germline V gene data show CDR1 as MNHEY and CDR2 as SVGAGI. Written as DNA, the CDR3 is TGTGCCAGCAGTTACTCTAGATATTACGATGGCTACACCTTC. It specifies CASSYSRYYDGYTF.

In its sample, this clone was seen once. The chain joins TRBV28 to TRBJ2-2, with D possibly being TRBD1 (6 bases). Germline V gene data show CDR1 as MDHEN and CDR2 as SYDVKM. This CDR3 is 16 amino acids long. The germline V and J ends were trimmed by 6 bases and 0 bases, with 14 bases remaining between them. CDR3 sequence: CASRGGRTANTGELFF. The CDR3 nucleotides read TGTGCCAGCAGAGGTGGACGGACAGCGAACACCGGGGAGCTGTTTTTT.

CDR3 nucleotide sequence: TGTGCCAGCAGCGGGGGGATGAACACTGAAGCTTTCTTT. This translates into CASSGGMNTEAFF. The chain has TRBV7-3 and TRBJ1-1, with a possible D match to TRBD1 (5 bases). Germline assignment: CDR1 SGHTA and CDR2 FQGTGA. The length of the CDR3 is 13 residues. Deletions cut 5 bases from V and 0 bases from J, with 7 bases between.

The chain couples TRBV15 to TRBJ2-5; weak D call: TRBD1 (5 bases). The germline V and J ends were trimmed by 1 base and 4 bases, with 13 bases remaining between them. Germline values: CDR1 LNHNV, CDR2 YYDKDF (reference sequence). The CDR3 spans 15 residues. In nucleotides, the CDR3 is TGTGCCACCAGCAGAGCGACAGAGGCAGGAGAGACCCAGTACTTC. Amino acids: CATSRATEAGETQYF.

The chain joins TRBV5-1 to TRBJ2-7; 7 bases are a match to TRBD1. The ends lost 3 bases at V and 0 bases at J; junction bases unmatched: 6. Germline V gene data show CDR1 as SGHRS and CDR2 as YFSETQ. The CDR3 covers 15 residues. In DNA, the CDR3 is TGCGCCAGCAGCTGGCTCGGGGACAGCTCCTACGAGCAGTACTTC. Its translation: CASSWLGDSSYEQYF.

The chain recombines TRBV5-1 with TRBJ2-1; 9 bases agree with TRBD2. Germline V gene lookup returns CDR1 SGHRS and CDR2 YFSETQ. Germline trimming cut 0 bases from V and 6 bases from J; bases unmatched to any gene: 10. The CDR3 is 17 residues long. The CDR3 region is CASSLAFMTSGINEQFF. DNA of the CDR3: TGCGCCAGCAGCTTGGCTTTCATGACTAGCGGAATCAATGAGCAGTTCTTC.

The rearrangement uses TRBV7-2 and TRBJ2-7; D is undetermined. This CDR3 has 15 residues. V lost 7 bases, J lost 7 bases, and 23 bases lay in between. Germline V gene sequence: CDR1 SGHTA, CDR2 FQGNSA. The CDR3 DNA follows: TGTGCCAGCACCCCTGGCGGCTTGGATTATCGGGAGCAGTACTTC. Amino acids: CASTPGGLDYREQYF.

V and J are TRBV6-6 and TRBJ2-7; D may be TRBD1 (5 bases). Looked up from germline, CDR1 is MNHNY and CDR2 is SVGAGI (reference sequence). This CDR3 is 16 amino acids long. V gave up 3 bases and J gave up 4 bases, with 19 bases separating them. CDR3 coding DNA: TGTGCCAGCAGTTATATGGGGCCACAAATTGGATACGAGCAGTACTTC. Translating gives CASSYMGPQIGYEQYF.

This chain joins TRBV18 and TRBJ2-7; D is ambiguous. This CDR3 contains 13 residues. Germline V CDR1 and CDR2: KGHSH, LQKENI. Trimming left V 3 bases short and J 0 bases short, with 6 bases between. The CDR3 loop is CASSPGLSYEQYF. In DNA, the CDR3 is TGTGCCAGCTCACCGGGCCTCTCCTACGAGCAGTACTTC.

The V call is TRBV11-3, the J call TRBJ2-7; D unresolved. From germline, CDR1 is SGHNT and CDR2 YENEEA. With 0 bases removed from V and 6 bases from J, the gap between germline ends came to 12 bases. CDR3 length: 14 amino acids. The CDR3 loop reads CASSLEDEVTEQYF. The DNA for the CDR3 is TGTGCCAGCAGCTTAGAAGATGAGGTAACCGAGCAGTACTTC.

V and J are TRBV6-5 and TRBJ2-7, with D hard to call. Germline CDR1 is MNHEY and CDR2 is SVGAGI. There are 14 residues in the CDR3. Trimming cost V 4 bases and J 3 bases, with 13 bases left between them. The CDR3 DNA follows: TGTGCCAGCAGTTTAAGAGGAATCTACTACGAGCAGTACTTC. Translated: CASSLRGIYYEQYF.

The V call is TRBV7-8, the J call TRBJ2-1; 7 bases fit TRBD2. V trimming: 5 bases; J trimming: 6 bases; junction bases outside the gene matches: 13. This CDR3 spans 16 amino acids. Germline-derived CDR1 and CDR2 are SGHVS and FQNEAQ. The CDR3 DNA reads TGTGCCAGCAGCCCTCTCTTGGCGGGAGCGGGCAATGAGCAGTTCTTC. Translating gives CASSPLLAGAGNEQFF.

V is TRBV7-8 and J is TRBJ2-2; 11 bases fit TRBD1. V gave up 3 bases and J gave up 5 bases; unmatched junction bases: 5. There are 16 residues in the CDR3. Germline CDR1 is SGHVS and CDR2 is FQNEAQ. The CDR3 reads CASSFRTGGLTGELFF. The CDR3 DNA is TGTGCCAGCAGCTTCCGGACAGGGGGCTTGACCGGGGAGCTGTTTTTT.

This rearrangement joins TRBV29-1 to TRBJ2-7; TRBD2 aligns across 8 bases. This CDR3 region has 12 residues. Germline V gene data show CDR1 as SQVTM and CDR2 as ANQGSEA. V lost 6 bases to trimming and J lost 4 bases; unmatched junction nucleotides: 5. The CDR3 protein is CSVSGLAYEQYF. In DNA form, the CDR3 reads TGCAGCGTATCCGGACTAGCTTACGAGCAGTACTTC.

The chain has TRBV7-9 and TRBJ2-2, with D perhaps matching TRBD2 (6 bases). In germline, CDR1 is SEHNR, CDR2 FQNEAQ (reference sequence). Trimming cost V 6 bases and J 1 base, with 15 bases left between them. There are 16 residues in the CDR3. CDR3 residues: CASRRRVLLNTGELFF. Here the CDR3 DNA reads TGTGCCAGCAGAAGGAGGGTTCTTCTGAACACCGGGGAGCTGTTTTTT.

The V gene is TRBV10-3, the J gene TRBJ1-1; no definite D call. With 2 bases removed from V and 7 bases from J, the gap between germline ends came to 8 bases. In germline, CDR1 is ENHRY, CDR2 SYGVKD. This CDR3 has 12 residues. The CDR3: CAISEAAVEAFF. The CDR3 DNA follows: TGTGCCATCAGTGAGGCGGCGGTTGAAGCTTTCTTT.

The gene calls are TRBV15 and TRBJ1-5; D not resolved. CDR1 is LNHNV, CDR2 YYDKDF, per germline (reference sequence). V was trimmed by 0 bases and J by 6 bases, leaving 12 bases between them. The CDR3 has 15 amino acids. The DNA of the CDR3 is TGTGCCACCAGCAGAGATGCCGGGGATCCTCAGCCCCAGCATTTT. It translates to CATSRDAGDPQPQHF.

The genes are TRBV28 and TRBJ2-5; 11 nucleotides match TRBD2. Germline loops: CDR1 MDHEN, CDR2 SYDVKM. The V gene end was trimmed by 6 bases and the J gene end by 7 bases; junction bases not matched to a gene: 10. The CDR3 spans 15 residues. The CDR3 DNA follows: TGTGCCAGCAGCTTAGCGGGAGGGTATGGGGGGACCCAGTACTTC. Amino acids: CASSLAGGYGGTQYF.

The rearrangement uses TRBV5-4 and TRBJ2-1; 9 positions agree with TRBD2. The CDR3 covers 14 residues. The junction had 5 bases not matched to a gene; V was cut back by 3 bases and J by 7 bases. Germline CDR1 SGHNT, CDR2 YYREEE (reference sequence). The CDR3 coding sequence is TGTGCCAGCAGCTGGGTAGCGGGGGATAATGAGCAGTTCTTC. It is translated as CASSWVAGDNEQFF.

In this sample, this clone turned up a few times. V gene TRBV28 combines with J gene TRBJ1-5, with D tentatively TRBD1 (6 bases). Trimming took off 10 bases at V and 3 bases at J, with 10 bases between the two ends. Germline V gene sequence: CDR1 MDHEN, CDR2 SYDVKM. The CDR3 spans 12 residues. CDR3 in DNA: TGTGCCACATACAGGGCCAATCAGCCCCAGCATTTT. Amino acid sequence: CATYRANQPQHF. Together with reference TRBV28 and TRBJ1-5, the CDR3 gives the full variable domain: DVKVTQSSRYLVKRTGEKVFLECVQDMDHENMFWYRQDPGLGLRLIYFSYDVKMKEKGDIPEGYSVSREKKERFSLILESASTNQTSMYLCATYRANQPQHFGDGTRLSIL.

The chain uses TRBV7-9 and TRBJ2-5; tentatively, D is TRBD2 (5 bases). The CDR3 contains 17 residues. Germline CDR1 reads SEHNR; CDR2 reads FQNEAQ (reference sequence). With 5 bases removed from V and 5 bases from J, the gap between germline ends came to 24 bases. This CDR3 is CASSPILSRSGSETQYF. The CDR3 DNA reads as TGTGCCAGCAGCCCAATTTTATCTCGGTCTGGGAGCGAGACCCAGTACTTC.

The chain recombines TRBV5-1 with TRBJ2-1, with TRBD2 identical over 7 bases. CDR1 and CDR2 (germline): SGHRS, YFSETQ. The CDR3 totals 11 residues. V was clipped by 7 bases and J by 9 bases; unmatched bases: 4. The CDR3 region has the DNA TGCGCCAGCGGGAGGGCCAGTGAGCAGTTCTTC. It codes for CASGRASEQFF.